The 7 T cell receptor beta chains below all came from one sample that was sequenced in a study of molecular identifiers for immune sequencing clone quantification. Using its own MiXCR run on the PCR reads, TCRdb lists one record per CDR3 protein. The sample has around 460,000 distinct CDR3 sequences; roughly 23% are singletons. The sequenced sample consisted of naive CD8+ T cells from blood, with Jurkat cell RNA spiked in. Documented subset: FACS-sorted CD8+CD4-CCR7+CD45RA+ naive T cells. Receptors originate from a human donor in good health. Some libraries in this study had Jurkat cell RNA spiked in.

This chain joins TRBV6-7 and TRBJ2-1, with 11 bases matching TRBD1. TRBV6-7 is an open reading frame, and its role is uncertain. V shed 4 bases, J shed 5 bases, and the junction held 4 bases outside the gene matches. The CDR3 consists of 15 residues. CDR3 coding DNA: TGTGCCAGCAGTTGTGGACAGGGGGCTCACAATGAGCAGTTCTTC. It specifies CASSCGQGAHNEQFF.

This clonotype occurred many times. The J gene is TRBJ1-5, the V gene TRBV12-3 or TRBV12-4; 8 bases align to TRBD1. With V trimmed by 6 bases and J by 2 bases, 6 bases remained unmatched. There are 15 residues in the CDR3. In nucleotides, the CDR3 is TGTGCCAGCAGCCAAATGACAGGGGGCAATCAGCCCCAGCATTTT. Translated, it gives CASSQMTGGNQPQHF.

This clonotype was recorded a few times. The chain couples TRBV7-2 to TRBJ2-1; TRBD2 agrees at 9 bases. CDR1 is SGHTA, CDR2 FQGNSA, per germline. This CDR3 is 15 amino acids long. The V gene end was trimmed by 5 bases and the J gene end by 2 bases; junction bases not matched to a gene: 4. The CDR3, as DNA: TGTGCCAGCAGCCCGGCGGGGGGGGCCTACAATGAGCAGTTCTTC. Translated: CASSPAGGAYNEQFF. The whole variable domain, filled in from reference TRBV7-2 and TRBJ2-1, reads GAGVSQSPSNKVTEKGKDVELRCDPISGHTALYWYRQSLGQGLEFLIYFQGNSAPDKSGLPSDRFSAERTGGSVSTLTIQRTQQEDSAVYLCASSPAGGAYNEQFFGPGTRLTVL.

This clonotype has ten or more counts. This chain links TRBV12-3 or TRBV12-4 with TRBJ2-3; possible D gene TRBD1, 6 bases. The CDR3 totals 15 residues. Between the trimmed V and J ends, which lost 7 bases and 6 bases, there was a span of 20 bases. The CDR3 DNA follows: TGTGCCAGCACCCTCAATTTGGGGGCTGGGGATACGCAGTATTTT. It codes for CASTLNLGAGDTQYF.

This clonotype was seen more than once but under ten times. The rearrangement uses TRBV19 and TRBJ2-3; no clear D gene. This CDR3 has 15 amino acids. Trimming removed 3 bases at V and 4 bases at J, with 14 bases between. From germline, CDR1 is LNHDA and CDR2 SQIVND (reference sequence). The CDR3 loop reads CASSIGYPNPDTQYF. The CDR3, as DNA: TGTGCCAGTAGTATCGGCTACCCCAACCCAGATACGCAGTATTTT.

This clonotype has ten or more counts. V is TRBV9 and J is TRBJ1-3; 9 nucleotides agree with TRBD1. This CDR3 is built from 15 residues. Trimming cost V 3 bases and J 4 bases; bases outside gene matches: 5. Germline assignment: CDR1 SGDLS and CDR2 YYNGEE. In DNA, the CDR3 is TGTGCCAGCAGCGGAACAGGGGGCGCAGGAAACACCATATATTTT. Its translation is CASSGTGGAGNTIYF. The entire variable domain, with the rest obtained from reference TRBV9 and TRBJ1-3, is as follows: DSGVTQTPKHLITATGQRVTLRCSPRSGDLSVYWYQQSLDQGLQFLIQYYNGEERAKGNILERFSAQQFPDLHSELNLSSLELGDSALYFCASSGTGGAGNTIYFGEGSWLTVV.

The sample holds many counts of this clonotype. One end of the junction varies from germline; a read error may be responsible. This chain uses TRBV5-3 with TRBJ2-7, with D unresolved. TRBV5-3 has ORF status, its function being uncertain. CDR3 length: 14 amino acids. Here the CDR3 reads CASSSGTDLYEQYF. The CDR3 bases are TGTGCCAGCAGCTCGGGCACCGACCTTTACGAGCAGTACTTC.